This T cell receptor (beta chain) was sequenced for a study of early T cells in non-severe SARS-CoV-2 infection (dated by TCRdb to about 2021). For the study in its entirety: Because TCR sequencing was done on bulk RNA from unsorted whole blood, the alpha and beta chains could not be paired. Overall study outcomes, separate from this receptor: Matching against VDJdb was skewed toward anti-spike CD8 responses, likely underestimated virus-specific expansions, and missed private and CD4 specificities.

The study was a case-control design nested within a healthcare worker cohort in London, UK, with weekly nasopharyngeal swab PCR tests and blood sampling. Between 23 and 31 March 2020, the week of the UK lockdown, healthcare workers were enrolled and then followed up weekly for as long as 16 weeks. This clonotype has only a few counts. This receptor's antigen is unknown. There are no base qualities to consult, and no much larger clone falls within one base. The library was built by means of 5' RACE. Instrument used: NextSeq 500. The TCR library protocol attached unique molecular identifiers to individual cDNA molecules to correct for sequencing error and PCR bias. Both TCR alpha and beta chains were sequenced, and tight co-correlation was observed between alpha and beta sequence abundances in each sample. The study's processing was this. V gene, J gene and CDR3 annotation of TCR sequences was performed with Decombinator V4. TCRs were defined as expanded if a significant change between any two time points was detected under a Poisson model with p below 0.0001. Abundances of TCRs were expressed as counts per million after normalisation to the total number of TCRs sequenced in each sample. TRAV1-2 paired with TRAJ12, TRAJ20 or TRAJ33 defined MAIT TCRs, while TRAV10 paired with TRAJ18 defined iNKT TCRs. VDJdb, accessed 1 November 2021, was searched for CMV, EBV and SARS-CoV-2 annotated TCRs, excluding TCRs annotated for multiple antigens. TCRdb reworked the public reads: Q25 trimming with fastp, MiXCR clone assembly, productive beta chains retained. Identical CDR3 proteins give one entry, which carries the most common genes and DNA. These V and J calls rely on TCRdb rather than the paper's analysis. This sample lists tens of thousands of distinct CDR3 sequences; 13% to 15% were detected once. In total, the top ten clones hold approximately 11% of the sample.

Trimming removed 4 bases from V and 4 bases from J; the gene matches leave 1 base unexplained. Per the germline V gene (reference sequence), SEHNR is the CDR1 and FQNEAQ is the CDR2. From the cysteine up to the phenylalanine, the CDR3 has a length of 13 residues. CDR3 DNA is the only sequence kept; it has 39 bases, read in frame from the first base. The material sequenced was whole blood. The clonotype originates from an adult who was a healthcare worker with PCR-confirmed SARS-CoV-2 infection or an uninfected control (not recorded which). Here the chain combines TRBV7-9 and TRBJ1-5; TRBD1 agrees with 7 junctional bases. In nucleotides, the sequence is TGTGCCAGCAGCTCGACAGGGAATCAGCCCCAGCATTTT. It translates as CASSSTGNQPQHF.